The T cell receptor beta chain described here comes from a study of cytomegalovirus exposure and HLA in healthy donors. V was trimmed by 3 bases and J by 1 base, leaving 10 bases between them. Germline CDR1 reads LNHDA; CDR2 reads SQIVND (reference sequence). This CDR3 is built from 14 residues. To note about this clone: Different DNA sequences within this sample yield the same CDR3.

Primers for the PCR totalled 60 Vbeta and 13 Jbeta. Methods used by the authors: As a later analysis found, there were 80 million or so unique TCR beta chains, of which roughly 11 million were shared. TCRdb keeps only in-frame clones here, not all; method: immunoSEQ multiplex PCR. Clone size and the V and J calls come from that table; the DNA yielded D and trimming. Counted here are a few hundred thousand clones, around 85% occurring once; the ten biggest clones make up 0.2% to 0.25%. This sequence was found in a girl aged 2 to 9 in good health and CMV-seronegative. The specimen was PBMCs. The chain is built from TRBV19 and TRBJ2-7; D might be TRBD2 (5 bases). The CDR3 protein is CASSIAGRSYEQYF. DNA of the CDR3: TGTGCCAGTAGTATCGCGGGCAGATCCTACGAGCAGTACTTC.